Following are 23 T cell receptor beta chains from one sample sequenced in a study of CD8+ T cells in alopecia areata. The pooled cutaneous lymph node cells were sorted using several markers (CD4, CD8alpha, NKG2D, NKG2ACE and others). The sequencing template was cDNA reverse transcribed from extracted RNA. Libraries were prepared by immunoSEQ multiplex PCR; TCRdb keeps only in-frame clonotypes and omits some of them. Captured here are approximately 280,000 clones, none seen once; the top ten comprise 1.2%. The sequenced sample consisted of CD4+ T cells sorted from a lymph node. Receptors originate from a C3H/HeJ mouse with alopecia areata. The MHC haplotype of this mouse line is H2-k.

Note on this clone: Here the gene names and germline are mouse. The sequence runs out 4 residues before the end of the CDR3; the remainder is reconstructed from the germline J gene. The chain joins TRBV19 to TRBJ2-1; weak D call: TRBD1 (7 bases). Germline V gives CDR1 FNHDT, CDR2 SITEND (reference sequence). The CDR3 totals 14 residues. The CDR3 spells CASSIGEGAPEQFF. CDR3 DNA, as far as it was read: TGTGCCAGCAGTATCGGTGAGGGGGCGCCT.

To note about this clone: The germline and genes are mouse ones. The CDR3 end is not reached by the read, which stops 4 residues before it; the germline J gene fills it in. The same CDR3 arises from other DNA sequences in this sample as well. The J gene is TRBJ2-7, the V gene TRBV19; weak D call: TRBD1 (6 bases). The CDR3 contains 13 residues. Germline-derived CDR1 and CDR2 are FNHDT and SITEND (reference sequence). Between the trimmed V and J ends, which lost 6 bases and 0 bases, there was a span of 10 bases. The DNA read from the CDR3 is TGTGCCAGCACCCGGGACAACTCCTAT. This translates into CASTRDNSY. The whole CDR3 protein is CASTRDNSYEQYF.

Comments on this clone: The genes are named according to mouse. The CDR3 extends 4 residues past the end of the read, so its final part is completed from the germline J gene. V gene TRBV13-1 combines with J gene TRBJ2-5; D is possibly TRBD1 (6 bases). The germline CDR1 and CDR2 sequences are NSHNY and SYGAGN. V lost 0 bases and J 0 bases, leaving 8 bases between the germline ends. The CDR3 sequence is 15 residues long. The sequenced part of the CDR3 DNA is TGTGCCAGCAGTGATGCACAGGGTAACCAAGAC. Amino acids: CASSDAQGNQD. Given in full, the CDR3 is CASSDAQGNQDTQYF.

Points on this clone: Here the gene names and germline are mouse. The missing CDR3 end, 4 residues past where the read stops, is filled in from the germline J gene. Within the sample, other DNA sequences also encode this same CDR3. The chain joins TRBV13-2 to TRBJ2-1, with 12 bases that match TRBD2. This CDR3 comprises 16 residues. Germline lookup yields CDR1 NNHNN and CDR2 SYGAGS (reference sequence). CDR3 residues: CASGDAGLGGRAEQFF. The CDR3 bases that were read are TGTGCCAGCGGTGATGCAGGACTGGGGGGGAGAGCT.

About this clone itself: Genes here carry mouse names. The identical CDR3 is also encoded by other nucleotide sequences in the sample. The CDR3 reads CASSRDRGWTEVFF. Incomplete CDR3 DNA: TGTGCTAGCAGTAGGGACAGGGGGTGGACA. The V gene is TRBV17, the J gene TRBJ1-1; TRBD1 matches at 10 bases. The read terminates 4 residues ahead of where the CDR3 ends, so the germline J gene completes it. The CDR3 contains 14 residues. Per the germline V gene, CDR1 is MNHDT and CDR2 is YYDKIL.

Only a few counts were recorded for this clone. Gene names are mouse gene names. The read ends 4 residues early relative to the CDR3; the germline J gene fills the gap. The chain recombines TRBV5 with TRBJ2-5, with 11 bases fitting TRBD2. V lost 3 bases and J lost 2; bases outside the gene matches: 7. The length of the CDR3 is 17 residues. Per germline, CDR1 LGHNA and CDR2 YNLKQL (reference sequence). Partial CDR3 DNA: TGTGCCAGCAGCCATTACCCGGGACTGGGGGTCCAAGAC. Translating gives CASSHYPGLGVQD. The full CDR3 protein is CASSHYPGLGVQDTQYF.

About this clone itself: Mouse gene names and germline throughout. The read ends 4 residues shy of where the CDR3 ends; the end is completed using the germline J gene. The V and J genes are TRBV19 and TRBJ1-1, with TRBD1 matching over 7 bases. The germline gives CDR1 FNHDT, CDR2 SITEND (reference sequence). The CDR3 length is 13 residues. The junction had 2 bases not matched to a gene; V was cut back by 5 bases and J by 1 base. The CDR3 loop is CASRTGENTEVFF. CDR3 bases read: TGTGCCAGCAGAACAGGGGAAAACACA.

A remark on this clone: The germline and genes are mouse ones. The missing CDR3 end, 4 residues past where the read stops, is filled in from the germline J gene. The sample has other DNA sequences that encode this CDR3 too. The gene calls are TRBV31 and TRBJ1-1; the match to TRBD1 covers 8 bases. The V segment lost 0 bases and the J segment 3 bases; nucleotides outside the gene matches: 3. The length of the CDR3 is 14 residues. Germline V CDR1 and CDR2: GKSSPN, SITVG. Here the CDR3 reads CAWSLRQGYTEVFF. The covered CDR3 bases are TGTGCCTGGAGTCTCCGACAGGGGTACACA.

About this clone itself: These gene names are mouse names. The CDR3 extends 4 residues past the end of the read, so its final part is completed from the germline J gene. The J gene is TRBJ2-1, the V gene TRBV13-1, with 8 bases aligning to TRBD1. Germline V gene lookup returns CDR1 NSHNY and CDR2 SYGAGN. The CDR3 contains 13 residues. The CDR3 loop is CASSGTGWAEQFF. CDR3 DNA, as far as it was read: TGTGCCAGCAGTGGGACAGGGTGGGCT.

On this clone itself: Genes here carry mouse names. Partial CDR3 DNA: TGTGCCAGCAGTGGAGTCCCGGGACTGGGGGGGTCTAGTGCAGAA. Protein: CASSGVPGLGGSSAE. The CDR3, in full, reads CASSGVPGLGGSSAETLYF. The V call is TRBV13-1, the J call TRBJ2-3; 13 nucleotides align to TRBD2. The read ends 4 residues early relative to the CDR3; the germline J gene fills the gap. Trimming took 3 bases from V and 0 from J; bases not matched to a gene: 10. Germline loops: CDR1 NSHNY, CDR2 SYGAGN. The CDR3 consists of 19 residues.

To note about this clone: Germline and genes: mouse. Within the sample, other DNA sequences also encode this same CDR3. This CDR3 is CASSPGQGANSDYTF. The CDR3 bases that were read are TGTGCCAGCAGCCCCGGACAGGGGGCAAACTCC. The rearrangement joins TRBV19 to TRBJ1-2; 10 bases are shared with TRBD1. The CDR3 end falls 4 residues outside the read, so it is completed with the germline J gene. The length of the CDR3 is 15 residues. CDR1 is FNHDT, CDR2 SITEND, per germline (reference sequence). With 5 bases clipped from V and 0 bases from J, the junction kept 4 bases outside the gene matches.

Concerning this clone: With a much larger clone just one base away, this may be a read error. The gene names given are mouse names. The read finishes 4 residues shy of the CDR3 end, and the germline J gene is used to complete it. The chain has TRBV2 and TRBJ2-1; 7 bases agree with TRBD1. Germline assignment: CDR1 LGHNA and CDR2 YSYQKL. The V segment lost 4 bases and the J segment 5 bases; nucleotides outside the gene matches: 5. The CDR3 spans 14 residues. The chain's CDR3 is CASSPQGLDAEQFF. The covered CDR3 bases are TGTGCCAGCAGCCCACAGGGGCTGGATGCT.

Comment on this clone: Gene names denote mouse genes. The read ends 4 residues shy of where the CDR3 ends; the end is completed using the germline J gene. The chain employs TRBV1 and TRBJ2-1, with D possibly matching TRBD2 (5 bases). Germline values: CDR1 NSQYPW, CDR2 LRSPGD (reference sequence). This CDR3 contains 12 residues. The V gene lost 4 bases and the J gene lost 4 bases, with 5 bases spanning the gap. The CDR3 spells CTCSDWYAEQFF. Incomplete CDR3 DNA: TGCACCTGCAGTGACTGGTATGCT.

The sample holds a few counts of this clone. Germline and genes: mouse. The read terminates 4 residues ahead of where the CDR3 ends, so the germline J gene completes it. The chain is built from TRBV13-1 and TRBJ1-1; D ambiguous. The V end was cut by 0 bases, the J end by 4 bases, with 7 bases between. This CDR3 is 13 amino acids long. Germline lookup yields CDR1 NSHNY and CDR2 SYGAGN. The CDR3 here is CASSDAWGTEVFF. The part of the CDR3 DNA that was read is TGTGCCAGCAGTGATGCATGGGGCACA.

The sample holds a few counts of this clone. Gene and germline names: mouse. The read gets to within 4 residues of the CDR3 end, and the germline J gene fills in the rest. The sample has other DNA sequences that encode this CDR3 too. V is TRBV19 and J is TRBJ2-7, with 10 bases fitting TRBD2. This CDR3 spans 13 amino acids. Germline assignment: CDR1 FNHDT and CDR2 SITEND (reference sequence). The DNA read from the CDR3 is TGTGCCAGCAGTATAACTGGGGGGGAT. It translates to CASSITGGD. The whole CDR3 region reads CASSITGGDEQYF.

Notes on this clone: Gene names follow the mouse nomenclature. CDR3: CASSQDPWGIYAEQFF. Incomplete CDR3 DNA: TGTGCCAGCAGCCAAGATCCCTGGGGGATCTATGCT. V and J are TRBV5 and TRBJ2-1; 7 bases match TRBD2. The CDR3 end lies 4 residues beyond the end of the read and is filled in from the germline J gene. The junction had 5 bases not matched to a gene; V was cut back by 0 bases and J by 3 bases. The CDR3 is 16 residues long. Germline-derived CDR1 and CDR2 are LGHNA and YNLKQL (reference sequence).

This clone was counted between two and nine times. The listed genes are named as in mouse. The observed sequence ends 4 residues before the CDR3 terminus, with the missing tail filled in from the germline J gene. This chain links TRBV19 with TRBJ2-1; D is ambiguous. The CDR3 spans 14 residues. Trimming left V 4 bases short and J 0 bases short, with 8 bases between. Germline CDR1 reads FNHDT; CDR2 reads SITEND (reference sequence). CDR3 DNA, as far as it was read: TGTGCCAGCAGTCCCTCAGGTAACTATGCT. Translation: CASSPSGNYA. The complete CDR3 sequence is CASSPSGNYAEQFF.

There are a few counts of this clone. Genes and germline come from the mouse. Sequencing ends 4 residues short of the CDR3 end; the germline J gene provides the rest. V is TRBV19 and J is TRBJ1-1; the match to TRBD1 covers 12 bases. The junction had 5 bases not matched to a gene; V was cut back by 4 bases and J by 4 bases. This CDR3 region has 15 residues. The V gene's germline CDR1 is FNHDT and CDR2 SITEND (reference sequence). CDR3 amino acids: CASSPGQGAFTEVFF. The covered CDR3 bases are TGTGCCAGCAGTCCGGGACAGGGGGCATTCACA.

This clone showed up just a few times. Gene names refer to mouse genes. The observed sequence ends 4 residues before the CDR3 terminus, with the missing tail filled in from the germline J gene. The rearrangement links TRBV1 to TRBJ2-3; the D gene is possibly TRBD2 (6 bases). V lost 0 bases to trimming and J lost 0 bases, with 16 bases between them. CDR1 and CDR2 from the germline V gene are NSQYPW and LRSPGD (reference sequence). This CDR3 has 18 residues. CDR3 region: CTCSAEIWGGSSAETLYF. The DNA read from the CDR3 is TGCACCTGCAGTGCAGAAATCTGGGGAGGCTCTAGTGCAGAA.

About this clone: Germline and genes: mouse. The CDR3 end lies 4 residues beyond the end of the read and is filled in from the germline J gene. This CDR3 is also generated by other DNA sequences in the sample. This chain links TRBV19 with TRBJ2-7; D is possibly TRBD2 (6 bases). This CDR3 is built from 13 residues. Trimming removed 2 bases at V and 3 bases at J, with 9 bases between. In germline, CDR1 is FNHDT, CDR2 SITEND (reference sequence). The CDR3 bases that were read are TGTGCCAGCAGTATCCGCTGGGGCTAT. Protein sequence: CASSIRWGY. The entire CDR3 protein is CASSIRWGYEQYF.

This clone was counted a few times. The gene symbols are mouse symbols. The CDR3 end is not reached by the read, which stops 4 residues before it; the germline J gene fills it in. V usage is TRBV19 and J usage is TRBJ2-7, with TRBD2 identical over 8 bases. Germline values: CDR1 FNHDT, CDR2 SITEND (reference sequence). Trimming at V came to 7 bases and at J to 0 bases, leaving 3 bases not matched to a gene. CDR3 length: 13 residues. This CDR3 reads CASELGDSYEQYF. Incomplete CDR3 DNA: TGTGCCAGCGAACTGGGGGACTCCTAT.

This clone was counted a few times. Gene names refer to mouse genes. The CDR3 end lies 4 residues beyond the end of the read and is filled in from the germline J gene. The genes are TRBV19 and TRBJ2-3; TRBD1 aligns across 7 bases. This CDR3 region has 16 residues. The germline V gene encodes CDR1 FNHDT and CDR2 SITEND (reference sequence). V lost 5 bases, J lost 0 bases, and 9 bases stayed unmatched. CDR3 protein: CASSPRDRTSAETLYF. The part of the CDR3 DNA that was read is TGTGCCAGCAGCCCCCGGGACAGAACTAGTGCAGAA.

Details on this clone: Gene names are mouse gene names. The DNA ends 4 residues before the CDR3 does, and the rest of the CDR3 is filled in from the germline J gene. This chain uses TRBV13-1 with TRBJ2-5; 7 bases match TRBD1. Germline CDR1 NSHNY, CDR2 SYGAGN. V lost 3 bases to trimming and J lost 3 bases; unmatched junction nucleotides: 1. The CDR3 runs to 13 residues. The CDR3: CASSVDRQDTQYF. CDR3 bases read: TGTGCCAGCAGTGTGGACAGGCAAGAC.